The TCR beta chain described here comes from a study of CD8+ T cells in alopecia areata. RNA extraction and reverse transcription yielded cDNA as sequencing template. Only in-frame clones appear in the TCRdb table, and some are missing; sequencing was by immunoSEQ multiplex PCR. The table shows about 90,000 clones, with 44% occurring only once. This CDR3 is 11 amino acids long. Germline lookup yields CDR1 MNHEY and CDR2 SMNVEV (reference sequence). The V end lost 8 bases, the J end lost 4 bases, and 9 bases lay between the germline ends. The treatment here: oral pan-JAK inhibitor, 5-10 mg twice daily.

Sequencing used CD8+ T cells sorted from blood, obtained at week 24, from a patient treated with tofacitinib. This chain uses TRBV27 with TRBJ2-7; no reliable D call. The sequence was obtained from a human donor with alopecia areata. CDR3 in amino acids: CASRTGYEQYF. CDR3 coding DNA: TGTGCCAGCCGTACGGGTTACGAGCAGTACTTC.